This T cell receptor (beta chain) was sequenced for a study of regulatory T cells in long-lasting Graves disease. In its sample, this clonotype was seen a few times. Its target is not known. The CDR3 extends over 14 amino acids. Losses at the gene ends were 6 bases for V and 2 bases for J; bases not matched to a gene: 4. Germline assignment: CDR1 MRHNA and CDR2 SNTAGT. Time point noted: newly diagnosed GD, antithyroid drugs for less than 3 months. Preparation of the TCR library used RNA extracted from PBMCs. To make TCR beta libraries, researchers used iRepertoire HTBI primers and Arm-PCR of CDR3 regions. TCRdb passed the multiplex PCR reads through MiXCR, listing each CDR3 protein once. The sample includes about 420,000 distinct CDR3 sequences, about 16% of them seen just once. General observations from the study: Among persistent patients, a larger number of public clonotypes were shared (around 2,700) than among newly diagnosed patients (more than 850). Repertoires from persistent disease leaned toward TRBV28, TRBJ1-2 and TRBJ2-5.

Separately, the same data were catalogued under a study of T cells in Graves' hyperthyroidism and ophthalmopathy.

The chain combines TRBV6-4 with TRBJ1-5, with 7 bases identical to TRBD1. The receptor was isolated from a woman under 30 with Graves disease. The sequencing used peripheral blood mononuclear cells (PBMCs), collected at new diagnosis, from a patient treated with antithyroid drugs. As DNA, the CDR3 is TGTGCCAGCAGCGGACAGGCCGGCAATCAGCCCCAGCATTTT. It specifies CASSGQAGNQPQHF.